One sample yielded the 28 T cell receptor beta chains listed below, sequenced in a study of vaccination effects on CD4 cells after COVID-19. For these TCRs, the target antigens are not known. This table comes from immunoSEQ multiplex PCR, and its TCRdb copy is limited to in-frame clones, with some not included. The table records under 75,000 clones, around 80% of them present only once. Using viral peptide pools, the ViraFEST assay grew out antigen-specific CD4+ T cells prior to sequencing. It was after 10 days of culture that CD4+ T cells were isolated. The vaccine recipients had no prior SARS-CoV-2 infection, with negative nucleocapsid antibodies. The material sequenced was CD4+ T cells from PBMCs cultured with SARS-CoV-2 spike peptides, taken before COVID-19 vaccination. These receptors were taken from a human donor who received a COVID-19 vaccine.

V gene TRBV7-3 combines with J gene TRBJ2-2, with D unclear. The V end was cut by 2 bases, the J end by 7 bases, with 8 bases between. Germline CDR1 is SGHTA and CDR2 is FQGTGA. The CDR3 covers 13 residues. For the CDR3, the DNA is TGTGCCAGCAGCTTATATTGGGGCGGGGAGCTGTTTTTT. This translates into CASSLYWGGELFF.

V and J are TRBV6-5 and TRBJ1-2; D perhaps matches TRBD1 (5 bases). Germline V CDR1 and CDR2: MNHEY, SVGAGI. The CDR3 length is 13 residues. Trimming took 7 bases from V and 3 from J, leaving 12 bases between them. The CDR3 here is CASNRGRDYGYTF. CDR3 sequence (DNA): TGTGCCAGCAATCGAGGCAGGGACTATGGCTACACCTTC.

This rearrangement joins TRBV3-1 (or the pseudogene TRBV3-2) to TRBJ1-5; D call uncertain. The CDR3 contains 14 residues. Germline V gene sequence: CDR1 LGHDT, CDR2 YNNKEL (reference sequence). The V end was cut by 4 bases, the J end by 5 bases, with 12 bases between. The CDR3, as DNA: TGTGCCAGCAGCCCCAAGGTGTGGGATCAGCCCCAGCATTTT. This gives the protein CASSPKVWDQPQHF.

The CDR3 sequence: CASKAVNTEAFF. DNA of the CDR3: TGTGCCAGCAAGGCGGTGAACACTGAAGCTTTCTTT. This chain joins TRBV9 and TRBJ1-1; no reliable D call. Trimming cost V 6 bases and J 0 bases, with 6 bases left between them. The CDR3 covers 12 residues. Germline V lookup: CDR1 SGDLS, CDR2 YYNGEE.

The rearrangement uses TRBV9 and TRBJ1-6; no reliable D call. Germline V gene sequence: CDR1 SGDLS, CDR2 YYNGEE. The V and J ends lost 4 bases and 7 bases respectively, with 15 bases between them. The CDR3 runs to 15 residues. CDR3 sequence: CASSTQTQLNSPLHF. The CDR3 DNA reads TGTGCCAGCAGCACTCAGACACAGCTGAATTCACCCCTCCACTTT. Using reference TRBV9 and TRBJ1-6 for the parts outside the CDR3, the full variable domain is DSGVTQTPKHLITATGQRVTLRCSPRSGDLSVYWYQQSLDQGLQFLIQYYNGEERAKGNILERFSAQQFPDLHSELNLSSLELGDSALYFCASSTQTQLNSPLHFGNGTRLTVT.

The rearrangement uses TRBV30 and TRBJ2-3; TRBD2 matches at 10 bases. The CDR3 extends over 16 amino acids. After removal of 2 bases from V and 5 bases from J, the junction contained 10 bases not matched to a gene. CDR1 is GTSNPN and CDR2 is SVGIG in the germline V gene (reference sequence). CDR3 nucleotides: TGTGCCTGGAGTCCAGTAGGTAGCGGGGGGAGAGATACGCAGTATTTT. Its translation is CAWSPVGSGGRDTQYF.

The chain recombines TRBV6-5 with TRBJ2-7, with TRBD2 matching 7 bases. Germline lookup yields CDR1 MNHEY and CDR2 SVGAGI. Unmatched junction bases numbered 13, after V lost 8 bases and J lost 3 bases. This CDR3 is 15 amino acids long. The CDR3 loop reads CASARQTGDYYEQYV. The CDR3 nucleotides read TGTGCCAGCGCCCGACAAACTGGGGACTACTACGAGCAGTACGTC.

This clone was recorded only once. The gene calls are TRBV29-1 and TRBJ1-3; D may be TRBD1 (5 bases). CDR1 is SQVTM and CDR2 is ANQGSEA in the germline V gene. V was pared by 4 bases and J by 2 bases, with 9 bases between. The CDR3 contains 13 residues. CDR3 nucleotide sequence: TGCAGCGTTGGAGGGGACCCTGGAAACACCATATATTTT. Translating gives CSVGGDPGNTIYF.

This chain joins TRBV6-5 and TRBJ2-7; 14 bases are a match to TRBD2. The V gene's germline CDR1 is MNHEY and CDR2 SVGAGI. V trimming: 6 bases; J trimming: 4 bases; junction bases outside the gene matches: 5. The CDR3 is made up of 15 amino acids. Written as DNA, the CDR3 is TGTGCCAGCAGGGATGGACTAGCGGGGGGTTACGAGCAGTACGTC. It specifies CASRDGLAGGYEQYV.

V usage is TRBV7-2 and J usage is TRBJ2-5, with D uncertain. The CDR3 totals 13 residues. V lost 2 bases and J 5 bases, leaving 9 bases between the germline ends. Germline V gene data show CDR1 as SGHTA and CDR2 as FQGNSA. The CDR3 DNA reads TGTGCCAGCAGCTTACCTGGAGCTGAGACCCAGTACTTC. Protein product: CASSLPGAETQYF.

This chain's CDR3 is CSARSGIGYTF. DNA for the CDR3: TGCAGTGCTAGGTCAGGGATCGGCTACACCTTC. The chain carries TRBV20-1 and TRBJ1-2; D is perhaps TRBD1 (5 bases). Germline loops: CDR1 DFQATT, CDR2 SNEGSKA (reference sequence). CDR3 length: 11 amino acids. The V gene lost 3 bases and the J gene lost 8 bases, with 10 bases spanning the gap.

J is TRBJ2-3 and V is TRBV7-3; D possibly corresponds to TRBD1 (7 bases). This CDR3 has 14 residues. Germline V CDR1 and CDR2: SGHTA, FQGTGA. V dropped 3 bases and J dropped 3 bases, with 10 bases sitting between them. CDR3 region: CASSLQGGTDTQYF. The CDR3 coding sequence is TGTGCCAGCAGCTTGCAGGGGGGTACAGATACGCAGTATTTT.

V usage is TRBV23-1 and J usage is TRBJ2-2; no clear D gene. TRBV23-1 is filed as an ORF, its function uncertain. The CDR3 totals 13 residues. V lost 0 bases to trimming and J lost 5 bases, with 4 bases between them. The chain's CDR3 is CASSQSPTGELFF. The CDR3 DNA reads TGCGCCAGCAGTCAATCCCCAACCGGGGAGCTGTTTTTT.

The J gene is TRBJ2-7, the V gene TRBV5-1; D remains unclear. Germline V gene sequence: CDR1 SGHRS, CDR2 YFSETQ. Trimming shortened V by 0 bases and J by 1 base, and 14 bases separated the two germline ends. The CDR3 is made up of 16 amino acids. CDR3 amino acids: CASSLAAGVPSYEQYV. CDR3 in DNA: TGCGCCAGCAGCTTGGCGGCAGGAGTCCCTTCCTACGAGCAGTACGTC.

The V call is TRBV5-8, the J call TRBJ2-3; perhaps D is TRBD1 or TRBD2 (5 bases each). Trimming took 10 bases from V and 4 from J, leaving 19 bases between them. CDR3 size: 14 residues. The V gene's germline CDR1 is SGHTS and CDR2 YDEGEE. The CDR3 reads CAAPGTLAADTQYF. The CDR3 DNA reads TGTGCCGCCCCCGGGACCCTGGCCGCAGATACGCAGTATTTT.

This chain links TRBV13 with TRBJ2-5; 7 positions agree with TRBD2. Germline assignment: CDR1 PRHDT and CDR2 FYEKMQ (reference sequence). The trim removed 0 bases at V and 5 bases at J, leaving 6 bases unmatched. The CDR3 is made up of 15 amino acids. Written as DNA, the CDR3 is TGTGCCAGCAGCTTAGGCCCAGGGCGGGGGGAGACCCAGTACTTC. It yields the protein CASSLGPGRGETQYF.

The chain recombines TRBV14 with TRBJ2-2; no clear D. The V end lost 2 bases, the J end lost 5 bases, and 9 bases lay between the germline ends. This CDR3 has 14 amino acids. Looked up from germline, CDR1 is SGHDN and CDR2 is FVKESK. CDR3 nucleotides: TGTGCCAGCAGCCAACTCAGAGGAACCGGGGAGCTGTTTTTT. This sequence encodes CASSQLRGTGELFF.

The chain carries TRBV21-1 and TRBJ2-7; TRBD2 is the table's D call and was not checked against the DNA. TRBV21-1 is a listed pseudogene. The CDR3 spans 15 residues. As DNA, the CDR3 is TGTGCCAGCCATGCTCCGGGGGGCCCGTCCTACGAGCAGTACGTC. Amino acid sequence: CASHAPGGPSYEQYV.

The V call is TRBV19, the J call TRBJ1-5; D may be TRBD1 (5 bases). CDR3 length: 15 residues. The germline CDR1 and CDR2 sequences are LNHDA and SQIVND (reference sequence). Trimming shortened V by 3 bases and J by 1 base, and 10 bases separated the two germline ends. CDR3 nucleotides: TGTGCCAGTAGTATGGGACTGATCAGCAATCAGCCCCAGCATTTT. Translation gives CASSMGLISNQPQHF. The whole variable domain, filled in from reference TRBV19 and TRBJ1-5, reads DGGITQSPKYLFRKEGQNVTLSCEQNLNHDAMYWYRQDPGQGLRLIYYSQIVNDFQKGDIAEGYSVSREKKESFPLTVTSAQKNPTAFYLCASSMGLISNQPQHFGDGTRLSIL.

V usage is TRBV6-1 and J usage is TRBJ1-5; D ambiguous. Deletions cut 0 bases from V and 0 bases from J, with 12 bases between. Germline V lookup: CDR1 MNHNS, CDR2 SASEGT. This CDR3 spans 17 amino acids. This CDR3 reads CASSEARRNYSNQPQHF. Here the CDR3 DNA reads TGTGCCAGCAGTGAAGCGCGGCGGAACTATAGCAATCAGCCCCAGCATTTT.

V and J are TRBV7-3 and TRBJ2-7; 12 nucleotides match TRBD2. CDR1 and CDR2 (germline): SGHTA, FQGTGA. CDR3 size: 14 residues. The J segment lost 3 bases and the V segment lost 4 bases, leaving 1 base of the junction unmatched. CDR3 nucleotides: TGTGCCAGCAGCTCGACTAGCGGGGGCTACGAGCAGTACGTC. Protein product: CASSSTSGGYEQYV.

The sample holds one count of this clone. The chain links TRBV7-2 to TRBJ2-1, with D maybe TRBD2 (7 bases). The V end was cut by 2 bases, the J end by 0 bases, with 14 bases between. There are 17 residues in the CDR3. The germline CDR1 and CDR2 sequences are SGHTA and FQGNSA. DNA of the CDR3: TGTGCCAGCAGCTTATGGGGGCGGGGGAGCTCCTACAATGAGCAGTTCTTC. Translating gives CASSLWGRGSSYNEQFF.

The chain has TRBV6-5 and TRBJ2-5; D is ambiguous. The CDR3 extends over 11 amino acids. Germline CDR1 MNHEY, CDR2 SVGAGI. The V end lost 7 bases, the J end lost 4 bases, and 7 bases lay between the germline ends. The CDR3 DNA reads as TGTGCCAGCAAGGTCGGAGAGACCCAGTACTTC. Its protein product is CASKVGETQYF.

The V and J genes are TRBV7-2 and TRBJ1-2; D perhaps matches TRBD1 (6 bases). The CDR3 runs 16 residues. Trimming cost V 5 bases and J 4 bases, with 20 bases left between them. The germline gives CDR1 SGHTA, CDR2 FQGNSA. The CDR3 reads CASSTRFGTGTYGYTF. In DNA, the CDR3 is TGTGCCAGCAGCACGCGATTCGGAACAGGGACCTATGGCTACACCTTC.

This clone was detected once. V usage is TRBV18 and J usage is TRBJ1-4; D is unclear. Per the germline V gene, CDR1 is KGHSH and CDR2 is LQKENI. With 4 bases removed from V and 5 bases from J, the gap between germline ends came to 14 bases. This CDR3 region has 15 residues. CDR3 residues: CASSRSGAGNEKLFF. For the CDR3, the DNA is TGTGCCAGCTCACGATCCGGTGCGGGAAATGAAAAACTGTTTTTT. Based on the CDR3 plus reference TRBV18 and TRBJ1-4, the full variable domain is NAGVMQNPRHLVRRRGQEARLRCSPMKGHSHVYWYRQLPEEGLKFMVYLQKENIIDESGMPKERFSAEFPKEGPSILRIQQVVRGDSAAYFCASSRSGAGNEKLFFGSGTQLSVL.

The chain combines TRBV7-3 with TRBJ2-2, with D possibly called TRBD1 or TRBD2 (5 bases each). Between the trimmed V and J ends, which lost 1 base and 3 bases, there was a span of 9 bases. The CDR3 totals 15 residues. The germline gives CDR1 SGHTA, CDR2 FQGTGA. CDR3 loop: CASSLRDADTGELFF. CDR3 DNA sequence: TGTGCCAGCAGCTTAAGGGACGCCGACACCGGGGAGCTGTTTTTT.

The V call is TRBV6-6, the J call TRBJ1-1; no firm D call. Between the trimmed V and J ends, which lost 3 bases and 1 base, there was a span of 6 bases. CDR3 length equals 13 residues. Germline values: CDR1 MNHNY, CDR2 SVGAGI (reference sequence). CDR3 nucleotide sequence: TGTGCCAGCAGTTATTCCGAGAACACTGAAGCTTTCTTT. This encodes CASSYSENTEAFF.

This chain links TRBV6-5 with TRBJ2-7, with TRBD1 as a possible D gene (5 bases). Germline V gene lookup returns CDR1 MNHEY and CDR2 SVGAGI. The CDR3 spans 15 residues. The germline V and J ends were trimmed by 0 bases and 1 base, with 10 bases remaining between them. The CDR3 protein is CASSYSGQGSYEQYV. The CDR3 nucleotides read TGTGCCAGCAGTTACTCCGGGCAGGGTTCCTACGAGCAGTACGTC.